This TCR beta chain appears in the sequencing data of a study of blood T cell repertoires in COVID-19. About the study: Spain, Italy and the United States supplied samples that represented acute and convalescent COVID-19. The analysed material was cDNA or gDNA that came from T cells, B-cell-depleted T cells, or PBMCs.

Here immunoSEQ multiplex PCR was the method, and the copy in TCRdb shows in-frame clones only, minus some. The sample yields a few hundred thousand clones, 70% to 90% seen once. The CDR3 spans 17 residues. Losses at the gene ends were 1 base for V and 1 base for J; bases not matched to a gene: 8. The germline CDR1 and CDR2 sequences are MGHRA and YSYEKL. V usage is TRBV4-1 and J usage is TRBJ2-3; 7 bases fit TRBD2. The sequence was collected from a man between 25 and 39 years old who had recovered from COVID-19. Sequencing used peripheral blood. The CDR3 nucleotides read TGCGCCAGCAGCCAAGTTGGGGGGGGGTTTCGCACAGATACGCAGTATTTT. As protein: CASSQVGGGFRTDTQYF.